This T cell receptor (beta chain) comes out of a study of T cell repertoires in cytomegalovirus infection. Study details: HLA-C-restricted CMV epitopes, recently identified, and well-studied HLA-B-restricted ones were used by the study.

One entry per CDR3 protein results from TCRdb running MiXCR on the reads. Of about 69,000 distinct CDR3 sequences in the sample, around 30% were seen once. Germline V gives CDR1 SGHTA, CDR2 FQGNSA. The ends were cut back, 1 base at V and 8 bases at J, with 8 bases in the middle. The CDR3 spans 12 residues. This clonotype was recorded at least ten times. Its antigen is undetermined. The origin of this receptor is a human donor in good health (CMV status not recorded). Some clones in this sample may be carry-over from other donors' samples. The chain carries TRBV7-2 and TRBJ1-1; D may be TRBD1 (5 bases). This material consisted of CD8+ T cells from cultured PBMCs, taken from culture after CMV antigen stimulation. CDR3 nucleotides: TGTGCCAGCAGCTTAGTGGGGGGGGAAGCTTTCTTT. Amino acids: CASSLVGGEAFF.